Reported below is one TCR beta chain. The antigen remains undetermined. The CDR3 sequence is 13 residues long. V dropped 0 bases and J dropped 4 bases, with 7 bases sitting between them. In germline, CDR1 is SGDLS, CDR2 YYNGEE. This sample was included in a study of vaccination effects on CD4 cells after COVID-19. Clones were sequenced by immunoSEQ multiplex PCR, and TCRdb holds only the in-frame ones, with some missing. The table lists around 46,000 clones, around 72% of them singletons. Regarding the study as a whole: Marked clonal contraction was seen late after vaccination (in both infection- and vaccine-induced clones).

ViraFEST expansion of antigen-specific CD4+ T cells with viral peptide pools preceded sequencing. A 10-day culture period preceded the isolation of CD4+ T cells. This individual tested PCR-positive for SARS-CoV-2 infection between March and December 2020. Sequences were derived from CD4+ T cells from PBMCs cultured with a peptide pool, sampled before COVID-19 vaccination. The sequence derives from a human donor who had a prior SARS-CoV-2 infection. This chain links TRBV9 with TRBJ1-1; tentatively, D is TRBD1 (5 bases). The CDR3 here is CASSVGGFTEAFF. In DNA form, the CDR3 reads TGTGCCAGCAGCGTAGGGGGGTTCACTGAAGCTTTCTTT.